This T cell receptor (beta chain) was documented in a study of T cell repertoires in cytomegalovirus infection. Background on the study: Alongside well-studied HLA-B-restricted CMV epitopes, recently identified HLA-C-restricted CMV epitopes were also used. Public TCR beta signatures were indicative of both CMV infection and a matching HLA type. Study-level points and caveats: Pooled public TCR beta family frequency picked out CMV carriers with the relevant HLA. Clonotype analysis showed dominance of the ex vivo response by HLA-C-restricted CMV-specific TCR beta clonotypes.

In regard to this clonotype: Its antigen remains unidentified.

Via MiXCR, TCRdb re-called the reads, giving one row per CDR3 protein. The data contain 750,000 to 950,000 distinct CDR3 sequences, about 27% of them singletons. Germline V CDR1 and CDR2: MNHEY, SMNVEV (reference sequence). The germline V and J ends were trimmed by 6 bases and 6 bases, with 14 bases remaining between them. CDR3 length: 13 amino acids. The source of this sequence is a human donor in good health (CMV status not recorded). Some clones in this sample may be carry-over from other donors' samples. Sample: cultured CD8+ T cells from PBMCs, taken from culture after CMV antigen stimulation. The chain is built from TRBV27 and TRBJ1-1; D is undetermined. The DNA for the CDR3 is TGTGCCAGCAGGCCCGGGGATAGTCCTGAAGCTTTCTTT. The encoded protein is CASRPGDSPEAFF.